This TCR beta chain is from a study of OX40 agonist ivuxolimab in advanced cancers. As for the study in general: The patients received agonistic anti-OX40 (CD134) antibody ivuxolimab. Treatment received earlier with anti-PD-1, anti-PD-L1 or anti-CTLA-4 agents was allowed, and 40% had some.

The CDR3 has 11 amino acids. From germline, CDR1 is SNHLY and CDR2 FYNNEI. With 7 bases removed from V and 5 bases from J, the gap between germline ends came to 9 bases. The data were produced by immunoSEQ multiplex PCR, yet TCRdb's version contains in-frame clones alone and is incomplete. This table has around 80,000 clones, 80% to 90% appearing once. The chain carries TRBV2 and TRBJ2-7, with D unclear. The receptor comes from an adult with an advanced solid tumor such as melanoma, head and neck, liver or kidney cancer. Here the sequenced sample was CD4+ or CD8+ T cells sorted from blood, taken in a trial of the OX40 agonist ivuxolimab. For the CDR3, the DNA is TGTGCCAGCAAACCTGAGCACGAGCAGTACTTC. Translation gives CASKPEHEQYF.